Below, 32 T cell receptor beta chains from the same sample are listed, as sequenced in a study of T cell changes during pregnancy in multiple sclerosis. Repertoires were generated with immunoSEQ multiplex PCR, while TCRdb's copy carries only in-frame clones and drops some. The sample lists fewer than 60,000 clones, roughly 88% occurring once. The sample in question was peripheral blood, obtained in the second trimester of pregnancy. All receptors come from a female donor with multiple sclerosis, enrolled in a pregnancy study.

This chain joins TRBV9 and TRBJ1-2, with TRBD1 as a possible D gene (6 bases). The CDR3 spans 14 residues. CDR1 and CDR2 (germline): SGDLS, YYNGEE. Trimming took 2 bases from V and 5 from J, leaving 13 bases between them. This chain's CDR3 is CASSVLPGAYGYTF. The CDR3 coding sequence is TGTGCCAGCAGCGTCCTTCCAGGGGCGTATGGCTACACCTTC.

J is TRBJ1-4 and V is TRBV4-3; 11 nucleotides align to TRBD1. The trim removed 4 bases at V and 6 bases at J, leaving 19 bases unmatched. Germline lookup yields CDR1 LGHNA and CDR2 YSLEER. The CDR3 runs to 20 residues. The CDR3 nucleotides are TGCGCCAGCAGCCCGCGGGACTGGTACTCAGCGGGACAGGGGGATGAAAAACTGTTTTTT. Amino acids: CASSPRDWYSAGQGDEKLFF.

The sample holds one count of this clone. CDR3 loop: CASSHRVSKTVNTEAFF. Written as DNA, the CDR3 is TGTGCCAGCAGCCACAGGGTTTCGAAGACAGTGAACACTGAAGCTTTCTTT. The J gene is TRBJ1-1, the V gene TRBV4-2; D might be TRBD1 (5 bases). Germline values: CDR1 LGHNA, CDR2 YNFKEQ. The CDR3 totals 17 residues. With 3 bases removed from V and 0 bases from J, the gap between germline ends came to 17 bases.

The chain combines TRBV9 with TRBJ1-2; D remains unclear. Germline assignment: CDR1 SGDLS and CDR2 YYNGEE. This CDR3 spans 14 amino acids. Trimming took 3 bases from V and 5 from J, leaving 14 bases between them. The CDR3 DNA reads TGTGCCAGCAGCGGCGAGGGTTCTTTTTATGGCTACACCTTC. Translated: CASSGEGSFYGYTF.

CDR3: CATRGGAYEQYF. The CDR3 DNA is TGTGCCACCAGGGGGGGGGCTTACGAGCAGTACTTC. The chain couples TRBV7-9 to TRBJ2-7; D is possibly TRBD1 or TRBD2 (7 bases each). The CDR3 spans 12 residues. With 10 bases removed from V and 4 bases from J, the gap between germline ends came to 14 bases. CDR1 and CDR2 (germline): SEHNR, FQNEAQ (reference sequence).

V gene TRBV28 combines with J gene TRBJ1-1; D not certain. The V and J ends lost 4 bases and 11 bases respectively, with 11 bases between them. This CDR3 comprises 11 residues. Germline V CDR1 and CDR2: MDHEN, SYDVKM. In DNA form, the CDR3 reads TGTGCCAGCAGTTCCTCTACGAGGGCTTTCTTT. Translated: CASSSSTRAFF. Filled out from reference TRBV28 and TRBJ1-1, the complete variable domain reads DVKVTQSSRYLVKRTGEKVFLECVQDMDHENMFWYRQDPGLGLRLIYFSYDVKMKEKGDIPEGYSVSREKKERFSLILESASTNQTSMYLCASSSSTRAFFGQGTRLTVV.

This rearrangement joins TRBV27 to TRBJ2-1; 13 bases align to TRBD2. This CDR3 spans 14 amino acids. In germline, CDR1 is MNHEY, CDR2 SMNVEV (reference sequence). V lost 3 bases to trimming and J lost 10 bases; unmatched junction nucleotides: 3. CDR3 bases: TGTGCCAGCAGTTTGCTGACTAGCGGGGGGGAGCAGTTCTTC. Translation gives CASSLLTSGGEQFF.

This chain uses TRBV19 with TRBJ2-2; a weak D match, TRBD1 (6 bases). Trimming removed 2 bases from V and 4 bases from J, with 11 bases in between. The length of the CDR3 is 15 residues. Germline V gene data show CDR1 as LNHDA and CDR2 as SQIVND (reference sequence). The CDR3, as DNA: TGTGCCAGTAGTATAAACCCGACAGGCACCGGGGAGCTGTTTTTT. It yields the protein CASSINPTGTGELFF. The complete variable domain, with remaining parts taken from reference TRBV19 and TRBJ2-2, reads DGGITQSPKYLFRKEGQNVTLSCEQNLNHDAMYWYRQDPGQGLRLIYYSQIVNDFQKGDIAEGYSVSREKKESFPLTVTSAQKNPTAFYLCASSINPTGTGELFFGEGSRLTVL.

In regard to this clone: The junction departs from germline at one end; a sequencing error may be responsible. This chain connects TRBV27 to TRBJ1-6; TRBD1 is a possible D gene (5 bases). Germline V CDR1 and CDR2: MNHEY, SMNVEV (reference sequence). This CDR3 is built from 15 residues. CDR3 DNA: TGTGCCAGCAGTGTATCGGGGGGAGCTAATTCACCCCTCCACTTT. This translates into CASSVSGGANSPLHF.

The V call is TRBV27, the J call TRBJ2-5, with D perhaps TRBD2 (5 bases). Germline V lookup: CDR1 MNHEY, CDR2 SMNVEV (reference sequence). This CDR3 region has 12 residues. V was trimmed by 4 bases and J by 4 bases, leaving 7 bases between them. CDR3 protein: CASSSAGETQYF. In DNA form, the CDR3 reads TGTGCCAGCAGTTCCGCGGGAGAGACCCAGTACTTC.

This clone was seen just once. The chain joins TRBV2 to TRBJ2-7; D uncertain. This CDR3 is built from 15 residues. Germline V CDR1 and CDR2: SNHLY, FYNNEI. V gave up 6 bases and J gave up 4 bases, with 19 bases separating them. The CDR3 DNA reads as TGTGCCAGCAGCCACACCACACGAAAGTTATACGAGCAGTACTTC. Amino acid sequence: CASSHTTRKLYEQYF.

J is TRBJ2-7 and V is TRBV2; D might be TRBD2 (6 bases). CDR1 is SNHLY, CDR2 FYNNEI, per germline. The CDR3 contains 15 residues. V gave up 6 bases and J gave up 3 bases, with 18 bases separating them. CDR3 in DNA: TGTGCCAGCAGACCACCTCCGGGACTGCGCTACGAGCAGTACTTC. Encoded protein: CASRPPPGLRYEQYF.

V and J are TRBV6-6 and TRBJ1-1, with unresolved D. V was cut by 2 bases and J by 5 bases, with 9 bases left in between. The CDR3 runs to 13 residues. The germline CDR1 and CDR2 sequences are MNHNY and SVGAGI (reference sequence). Here the CDR3 DNA reads TGTGCCAGCAGTTACCCCGGGTGGACTGAAGCTTTCTTT. Translated, it gives CASSYPGWTEAFF.

V gene TRBV6-4 combines with J gene TRBJ2-2, with 8 bases identical to TRBD1. Trimming removed 5 bases from V and 5 bases from J; junction bases left unmatched: 1. The CDR3 has 13 residues. Germline V gene lookup returns CDR1 MRHNA and CDR2 SNTAGT. CDR3 DNA: TGTGCCAGCAGTCGACAGGGGACCGGGGAGCTGTTTTTT. It yields the protein CASSRQGTGELFF.

This rearrangement joins TRBV5-5 to TRBJ1-5; D gene uncertain. Trimming removed 1 base at V and 0 bases at J, with 2 bases between. The germline V gene has CDR1 SGHKS and CDR2 YYEKEE (reference sequence). This CDR3 spans 13 amino acids. CDR3 sequence reads: CASSLYSNQPQHF. The CDR3 DNA reads as TGTGCCAGCAGCTTGTATAGCAATCAGCCCCAGCATTTT.

This sequence joins TRBV4-1 and TRBJ2-1; D not resolved. From germline, CDR1 is MGHRA and CDR2 YSYEKL. Trimming left V 6 bases short and J 3 bases short, with 18 bases between. The CDR3 spans 16 residues. The CDR3 DNA reads TGCGCCAGCAGTCGCCTCGACATGTTGGTCTACAATGAGCAGTTCTTC. Amino acid sequence: CASSRLDMLVYNEQFF.

This sequence joins TRBV30 and TRBJ1-2, with TRBD1 matching over 8 bases. Germline V lookup: CDR1 GTSNPN, CDR2 SVGIG (reference sequence). V lost 0 bases, J lost 11 bases, and 8 bases stayed unmatched. The CDR3 spans 13 residues. The CDR3 nucleotides are TGTGCCTGGAGTGTACAGGGGGTAGCCGGGTACACCTTC. Encoded protein: CAWSVQGVAGYTF.

The J gene is TRBJ2-5, the V gene TRBV13; a possible D gene is TRBD1 (5 bases). The CDR3 totals 14 residues. Trimming removed 1 base from V and 6 bases from J, with 12 bases in between. Per germline, CDR1 PRHDT and CDR2 FYEKMQ (reference sequence). The CDR3 protein is CASSLVGEAKTQYF. The CDR3 coding sequence is TGTGCCAGCAGCTTAGTAGGGGAAGCGAAGACCCAGTACTTC.

The chain couples TRBV29-1 to TRBJ1-2; TRBD1 matches 10 bases. CDR1 is SQVTM, CDR2 ANQGSEA, per germline. Germline trimming cut 0 bases from V and 0 bases from J; bases unmatched to any gene: 13. This CDR3 contains 19 residues. CDR3 residues: CSVEDWGTGDFSPNYGYTF. CDR3 bases: TGCAGCGTTGAAGATTGGGGGACAGGGGACTTCTCTCCTAACTATGGCTACACCTTC.

This clone has only one observation. J is TRBJ2-5 and V is TRBV18; 8 bases agree with TRBD2. V dropped 5 bases and J dropped 2; count of bases not matched to a gene: 7. The CDR3 spans 15 residues. CDR1 KGHSH and CDR2 LQKENI come from the germline V gene. The CDR3 is CASSASGGPQETQYF. For the CDR3, the DNA is TGTGCCAGCTCAGCCAGCGGGGGCCCTCAAGAGACCCAGTACTTC. Full variable domain (missing parts from reference TRBV18 and TRBJ2-5): NAGVMQNPRHLVRRRGQEARLRCSPMKGHSHVYWYRQLPEEGLKFMVYLQKENIIDESGMPKERFSAEFPKEGPSILRIQQVVRGDSAAYFCASSASGGPQETQYFGPGTRLLVL.

The V call is TRBV19, the J call TRBJ1-1; D gene ambiguous. The CDR3 is made up of 15 amino acids. Between the trimmed V and J ends, which lost 4 bases and 1 base, there was a span of 13 bases. CDR1 is LNHDA, CDR2 SQIVND, per germline (reference sequence). The CDR3 loop is CASSKVPAGNTEAFF. CDR3 in DNA: TGTGCCAGTAGTAAAGTTCCCGCGGGGAACACTGAAGCTTTCTTT.

This chain joins TRBV12-5 and TRBJ2-2, with a tentative D call TRBD1 (5 bases). Germline V CDR1 and CDR2: LGHNT, FRNRAP. Trimming stripped 5 bases from V and 4 bases from J, with 14 bases between. This CDR3 has 15 residues. CDR3 sequence: CASGPGSVGTGELFF. The CDR3 DNA reads as TGTGCTAGTGGTCCAGGGTCGGTGGGCACCGGGGAGCTGTTTTTT.

The rearrangement joins TRBV10-3 to TRBJ2-5, with D tentatively TRBD1 (5 bases). This CDR3 spans 15 amino acids. Trimming shortened V by 4 bases and J by 4 bases, and 16 bases separated the two germline ends. Germline V gives CDR1 ENHRY, CDR2 SYGVKD. The CDR3 coding sequence is TGTGCCATCAGTGTCTCCCAGGGCTCGGGAGAGACCCAGTACTTC. Protein: CAISVSQGSGETQYF.

The genes are TRBV5-1 and TRBJ2-3; 9 nucleotides agree with TRBD2. Trimming removed 1 base from V and 6 bases from J; junction bases left unmatched: 9. Looked up from germline, CDR1 is SGHRS and CDR2 is YFSETQ. CDR3 length equals 16 residues. The CDR3 sequence is CASSLNSGGRPDTQYF. The CDR3 nucleotides read TGCGCCAGCAGCTTGAATAGCGGGGGCCGCCCGGATACGCAGTATTTT.

This chain uses TRBV5-4 with TRBJ1-6, with D possibly matching TRBD1 (6 bases). V shed 1 base and J shed 8 bases, with 10 bases lying between them. CDR3 length: 14 residues. Per the germline V gene, CDR1 is SGHNT and CDR2 is YYREEE (reference sequence). The CDR3 spells CASSLKTGDSPLHF. The CDR3 DNA follows: TGTGCCAGCAGCTTGAAGACAGGTGATTCACCCCTCCACTTT.

The chain is built from TRBV21-1 and TRBJ1-5; no check of the table's D call, TRBD1, against the DNA was made. TRBV21-1 is marked as a pseudogene. This CDR3 has 17 residues. As DNA, the CDR3 is TGTGCCAGCAGCAAAGGGGACAAAGACAGCCTCAATCAGCCCCAGCATTTT. It yields the protein CASSKGDKDSLNQPQHF.

This chain links TRBV19 with TRBJ2-7; 7 nucleotides agree with TRBD1. The V segment lost 5 bases and the J segment 5 bases; nucleotides outside the gene matches: 9. The CDR3 contains 14 residues. Germline-derived CDR1 and CDR2 are LNHDA and SQIVND (reference sequence). In nucleotides, the CDR3 is TGTGCCAGTAGTCATCCGGGACAGACAAACGAGCAGTACTTC. Its protein is CASSHPGQTNEQYF.

This chain links TRBV7-6 with TRBJ2-3; maybe TRBD2 (6 bases). This CDR3 has 13 amino acids. Trimming removed 4 bases at V and 11 bases at J, with 16 bases between. Germline lookup yields CDR1 SGHVS and CDR2 FNYEAQ. The CDR3 sequence is CASSSLPGERQYF. CDR3 DNA: TGTGCCAGCAGCTCCCTCCCGGGGGAAAGGCAGTATTTT.

The CDR3 bases are TGTGCCAGTAGTATAGGTGCCTCGAGGAGCAATCAGCCCCAGCATTTT. Translating it yields CASSIGASRSNQPQHF. The chain couples TRBV19 to TRBJ1-5; D remains unclear. Trimming pared 1 base from V and 1 base from J, leaving 11 bases between. From germline, CDR1 is LNHDA and CDR2 SQIVND (reference sequence). This CDR3 region has 16 residues.

The chain joins TRBV5-4 to TRBJ1-3; D is uncertain. Per germline, CDR1 SGHNT and CDR2 YYREEE (reference sequence). This CDR3 has 14 amino acids. V dropped 0 bases and J dropped 2 bases, with 6 bases sitting between them. The CDR3 bases are TGTGCCAGCAGCTTGGAAACAGCTGGAAACACCATATATTTT. Its translation is CASSLETAGNTIYF.

The V call is TRBV4-3, the J call TRBJ2-7; 10 bases match TRBD1. The junction had 5 bases not matched to a gene; V was cut back by 3 bases and J by 3 bases. The CDR3 extends over 15 amino acids. Germline CDR1 and CDR2: LGHNA and YSLEER. The CDR3 sequence: CASSQEGDRGYEQYF. The CDR3 DNA sequence: TGCGCCAGCAGCCAGGAAGGGGACAGGGGCTACGAGCAGTACTTC.

The CDR3 loop reads CASSPDIFRNYEQYF. For the CDR3, the DNA is TGCGCCAGCAGCCCAGACATTTTCCGAAACTACGAGCAGTACTTC. The V and J genes are TRBV5-1 and TRBJ2-7; D is unclear. Per the germline V gene, CDR1 is SGHRS and CDR2 is YFSETQ. Trimming took 4 bases from V and 3 from J, leaving 17 bases between them. This CDR3 is built from 15 residues.